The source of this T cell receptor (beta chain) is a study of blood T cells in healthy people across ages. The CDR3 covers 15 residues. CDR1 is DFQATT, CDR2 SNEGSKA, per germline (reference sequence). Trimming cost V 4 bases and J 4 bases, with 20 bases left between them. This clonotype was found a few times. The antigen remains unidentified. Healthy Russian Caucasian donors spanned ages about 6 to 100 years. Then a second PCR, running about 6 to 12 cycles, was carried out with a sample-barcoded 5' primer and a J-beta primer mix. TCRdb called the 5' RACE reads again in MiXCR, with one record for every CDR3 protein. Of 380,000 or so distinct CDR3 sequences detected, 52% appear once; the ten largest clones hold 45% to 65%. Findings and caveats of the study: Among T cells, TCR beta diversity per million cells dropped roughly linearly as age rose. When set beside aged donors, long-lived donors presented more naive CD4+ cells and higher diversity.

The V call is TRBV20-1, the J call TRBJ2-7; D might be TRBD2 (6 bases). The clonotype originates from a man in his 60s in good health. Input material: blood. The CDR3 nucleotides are TGCAGTGCTATACTCCACGGAGGAGGGAGATACGAGCAGTACTTC. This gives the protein CSAILHGGGRYEQYF.